This T cell receptor beta chain was recorded in a study of blood T cell repertoires in COVID-19. Study information: Specimens from acute and convalescent COVID-19 originated in the United States, Italy and Spain.

Self-reported history from a screening survey and questionnaire set each donor's cohort. Cohort 3 donors were reported recovered after two negative PCRs, clearance, or symptom resolution. Authors' processing steps: Estimated nucleated cell counts came from reference gene primer amplification. Sequenced by immunoSEQ multiplex PCR; TCRdb stores in-frame clones only, minus some. Clone size and V and J calls were adopted from that table, with D and trimming inferred from the DNA. Of some 300,000 clones in the sample, over 75% were seen once. CDR1 and CDR2 from the germline V gene are KGHDR and SFDVKD. The CDR3 spans 16 residues. Trimming cost V 3 bases and J 4 bases; bases outside gene matches: 5.

This sequence originates from a woman aged 30 to 39 who had recovered from COVID-19. The specimen sequenced was PBMCs or T cells enriched from blood (not recorded which). The chain joins TRBV24-1 to TRBJ2-1, with 10 bases fitting TRBD2. CDR3 amino acids: CATSDPLAGAYNEQFF. For the CDR3, the DNA is TGTGCCACCAGTGATCCTCTAGCGGGGGCGTACAATGAGCAGTTCTTC.